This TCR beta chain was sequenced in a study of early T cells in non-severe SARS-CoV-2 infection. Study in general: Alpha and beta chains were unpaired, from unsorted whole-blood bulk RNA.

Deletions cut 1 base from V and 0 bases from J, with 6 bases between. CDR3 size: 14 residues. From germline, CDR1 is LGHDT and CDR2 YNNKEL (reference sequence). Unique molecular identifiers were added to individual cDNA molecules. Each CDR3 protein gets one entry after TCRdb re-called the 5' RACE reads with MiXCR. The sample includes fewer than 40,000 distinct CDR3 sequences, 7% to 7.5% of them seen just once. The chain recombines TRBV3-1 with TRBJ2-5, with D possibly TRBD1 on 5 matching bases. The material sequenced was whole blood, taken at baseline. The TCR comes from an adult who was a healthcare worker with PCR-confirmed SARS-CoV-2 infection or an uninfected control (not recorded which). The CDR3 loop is CASSQVDNQETQYF. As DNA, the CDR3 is TGTGCCAGCAGCCAAGTGGACAACCAAGAGACCCAGTACTTC.